This TCR beta chain was sequenced during a study of PD-L1 blockade in urothelial cancer. Looking at the study overall: Blood analysis was done at 3 weeks (second dose) and 6 weeks after treatment began. Whole-study results and caveats: Patients who had durable benefit saw their tumor-associated blood clones expand more at 3 weeks.

V dropped 6 bases and J dropped 3; count of bases not matched to a gene: 5. CDR3 length: 15 amino acids. Germline V gives CDR1 LNHDA, CDR2 SQIVND (reference sequence). The repertoire was sequenced with immunoSEQ multiplex PCR; TCRdb's copy has only in-frame clones and lacks some. The table includes about 87,000 clones, 80% to 90% detected once. A word on this clone: The target antigen is unknown.

This sample's time point: pretreatment peripheral blood. It was locally advanced or metastatic urothelial carcinoma that patients had. J is TRBJ1-2 and V is TRBV19; the match to TRBD1 covers 12 bases. The source is an elderly woman with urothelial cancer. Sequenced here: PBMCs, sampled around atezolizumab (anti-PD-L1) treatment. The CDR3 coding sequence is TGTGCCAGTAGGGGGACAGGGGGCTCCTACTATGGCTACACCTTC. Its translation: CASRGTGGSYYGYTF. The full variable domain, rest sourced from reference TRBV19 and TRBJ1-2, is DGGITQSPKYLFRKEGQNVTLSCEQNLNHDAMYWYRQDPGQGLRLIYYSQIVNDFQKGDIAEGYSVSREKKESFPLTVTSAQKNPTAFYLCASRGTGGSYYGYTFGSGTRLTVV.